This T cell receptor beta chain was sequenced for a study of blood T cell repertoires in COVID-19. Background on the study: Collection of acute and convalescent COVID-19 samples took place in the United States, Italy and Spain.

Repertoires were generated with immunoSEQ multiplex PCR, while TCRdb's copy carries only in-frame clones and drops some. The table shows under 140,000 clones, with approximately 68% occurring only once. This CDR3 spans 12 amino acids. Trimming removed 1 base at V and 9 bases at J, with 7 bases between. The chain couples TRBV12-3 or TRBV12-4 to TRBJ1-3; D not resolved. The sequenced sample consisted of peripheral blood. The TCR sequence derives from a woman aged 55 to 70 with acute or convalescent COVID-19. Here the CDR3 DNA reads TGTGCCAGCAGTTTAGGCGGGTTCACCATATATTTT. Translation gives CASSLGGFTIYF.